This T cell receptor (beta chain) was documented in a study of T cell responses to AZD1222 COVID-19 vaccine. CDR1 is SGHTA and CDR2 is FQGNSA in the germline V gene. The CDR3 sequence is 12 residues long. V was trimmed by 5 bases and J by 1 base, leaving 5 bases between them. The assay was immunoSEQ multiplex PCR, and TCRdb's table has in-frame clones only and misses some. The repertoire holds about 110,000 clones, 90% to 95% seen once, with around 2% in the top ten. This TCR was sampled from an adult in good health. Sequenced material: peripheral blood, taken on day 0 of AZD1222 vaccination. The chain employs TRBV7-2 and TRBJ1-1; no firm D call. CDR3 protein: CASSPSNTEAFF. The CDR3 region has the DNA TGTGCCAGCAGCCCTTCGAACACTGAAGCTTTCTTT.